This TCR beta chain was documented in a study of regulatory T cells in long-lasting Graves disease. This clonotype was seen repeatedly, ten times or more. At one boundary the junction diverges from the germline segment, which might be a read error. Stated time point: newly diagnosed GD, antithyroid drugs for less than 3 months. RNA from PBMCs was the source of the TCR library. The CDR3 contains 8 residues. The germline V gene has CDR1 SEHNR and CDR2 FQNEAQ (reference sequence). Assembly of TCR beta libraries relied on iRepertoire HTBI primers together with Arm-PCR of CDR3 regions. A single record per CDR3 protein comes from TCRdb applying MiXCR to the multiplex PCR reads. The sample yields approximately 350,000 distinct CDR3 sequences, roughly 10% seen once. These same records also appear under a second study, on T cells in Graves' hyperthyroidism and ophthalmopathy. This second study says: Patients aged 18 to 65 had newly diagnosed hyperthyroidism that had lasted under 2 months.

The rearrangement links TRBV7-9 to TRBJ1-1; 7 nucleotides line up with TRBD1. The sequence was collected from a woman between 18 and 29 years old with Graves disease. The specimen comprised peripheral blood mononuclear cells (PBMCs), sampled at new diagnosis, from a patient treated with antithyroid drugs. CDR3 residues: CASKGAEF. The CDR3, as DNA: TGTGCCAGCAAGGGGGCAGAATTT.